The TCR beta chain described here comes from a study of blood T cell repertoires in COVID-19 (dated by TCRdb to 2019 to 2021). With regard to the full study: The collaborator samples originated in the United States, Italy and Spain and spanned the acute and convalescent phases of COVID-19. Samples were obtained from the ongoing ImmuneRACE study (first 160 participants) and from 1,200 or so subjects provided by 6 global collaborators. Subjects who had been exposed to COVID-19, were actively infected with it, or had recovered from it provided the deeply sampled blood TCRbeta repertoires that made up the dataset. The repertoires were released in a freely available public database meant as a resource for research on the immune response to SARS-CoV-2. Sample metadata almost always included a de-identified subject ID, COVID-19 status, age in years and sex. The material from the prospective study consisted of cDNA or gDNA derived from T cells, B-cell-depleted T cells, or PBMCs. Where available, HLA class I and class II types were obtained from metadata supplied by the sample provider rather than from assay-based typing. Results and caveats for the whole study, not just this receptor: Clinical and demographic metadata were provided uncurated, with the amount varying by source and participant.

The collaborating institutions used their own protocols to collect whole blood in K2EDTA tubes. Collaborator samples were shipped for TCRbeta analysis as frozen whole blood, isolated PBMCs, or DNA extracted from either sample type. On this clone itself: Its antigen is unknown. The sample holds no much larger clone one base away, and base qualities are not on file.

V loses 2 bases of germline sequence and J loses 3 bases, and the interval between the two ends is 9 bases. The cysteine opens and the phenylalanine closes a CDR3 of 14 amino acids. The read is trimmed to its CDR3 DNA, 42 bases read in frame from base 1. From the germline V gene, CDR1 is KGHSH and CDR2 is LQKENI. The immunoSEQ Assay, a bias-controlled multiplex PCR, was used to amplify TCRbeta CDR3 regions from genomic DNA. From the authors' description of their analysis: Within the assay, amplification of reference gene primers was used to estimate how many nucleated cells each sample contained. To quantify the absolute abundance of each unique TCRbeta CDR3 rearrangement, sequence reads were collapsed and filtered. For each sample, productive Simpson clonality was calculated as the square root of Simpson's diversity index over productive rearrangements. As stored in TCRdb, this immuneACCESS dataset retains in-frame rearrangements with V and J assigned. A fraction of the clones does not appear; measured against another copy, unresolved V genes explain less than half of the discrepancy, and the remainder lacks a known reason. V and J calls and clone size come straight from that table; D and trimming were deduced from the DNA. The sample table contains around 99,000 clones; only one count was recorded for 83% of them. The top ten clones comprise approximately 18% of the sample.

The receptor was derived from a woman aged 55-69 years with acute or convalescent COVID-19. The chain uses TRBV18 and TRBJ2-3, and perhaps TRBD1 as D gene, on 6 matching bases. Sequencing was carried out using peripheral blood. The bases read TGTGCCAGCTCACCAGGGGGCGCAACAGATACGCAGTATTTT. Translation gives CASSPGGATDTQYF.